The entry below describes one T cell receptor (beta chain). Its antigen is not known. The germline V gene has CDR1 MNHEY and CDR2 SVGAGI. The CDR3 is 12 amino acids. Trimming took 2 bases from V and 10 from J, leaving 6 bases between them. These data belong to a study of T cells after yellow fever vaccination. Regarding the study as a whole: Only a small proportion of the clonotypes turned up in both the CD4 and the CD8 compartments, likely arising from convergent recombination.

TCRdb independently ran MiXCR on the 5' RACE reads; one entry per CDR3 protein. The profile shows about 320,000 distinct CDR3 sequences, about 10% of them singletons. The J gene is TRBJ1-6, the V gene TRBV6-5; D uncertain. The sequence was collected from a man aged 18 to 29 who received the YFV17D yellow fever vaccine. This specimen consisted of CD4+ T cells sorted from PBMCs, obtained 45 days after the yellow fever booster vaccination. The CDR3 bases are TGTGCCAGCAGTTACCCCCGATCACCCCTCCACTTT. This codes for CASSYPRSPLHF.